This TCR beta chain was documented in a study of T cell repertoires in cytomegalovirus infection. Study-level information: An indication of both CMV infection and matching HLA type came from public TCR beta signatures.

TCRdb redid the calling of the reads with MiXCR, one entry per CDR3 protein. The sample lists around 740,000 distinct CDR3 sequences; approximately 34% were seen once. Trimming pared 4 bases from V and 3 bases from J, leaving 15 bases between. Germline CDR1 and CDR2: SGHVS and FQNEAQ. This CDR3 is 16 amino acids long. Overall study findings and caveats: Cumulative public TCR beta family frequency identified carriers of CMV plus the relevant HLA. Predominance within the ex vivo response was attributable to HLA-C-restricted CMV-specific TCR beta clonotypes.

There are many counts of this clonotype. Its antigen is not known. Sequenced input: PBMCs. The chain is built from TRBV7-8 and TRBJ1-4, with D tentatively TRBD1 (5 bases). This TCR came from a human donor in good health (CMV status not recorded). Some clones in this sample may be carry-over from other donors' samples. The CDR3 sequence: CASSSGGRPPNEKLFF. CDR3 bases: TGTGCCAGCAGCTCGGGGGGGAGGCCGCCTAATGAAAAACTGTTTTTT.